This TCR beta chain stems from a study of OX40 agonist ivuxolimab in advanced cancers. Across the study: Treatment of patients was with ivuxolimab, an agonistic anti-OX40 (CD134) antibody. Cancers in dose escalation were hepatocellular, melanoma, renal cell and head and neck.

CDR1 is SGHAT and CDR2 is FQNNGV in the germline V gene. This CDR3 has 15 amino acids. This clone was detected once. An end of the junction differs from the germline gene, which may be a read error. Repertoires were generated with immunoSEQ multiplex PCR, while TCRdb's copy carries only in-frame clones and drops some. The table includes some 86,000 clones, about 85% detected once. The sequencing here drew on CD4+ or CD8+ T cells sorted from blood, taken in a trial of the OX40 agonist ivuxolimab. V usage is TRBV11-2 and J usage is TRBJ2-1; tentative D call: TRBD1 (6 bases). The sequence was obtained from an adult with an advanced solid tumor such as melanoma, head and neck, liver or kidney cancer. Here the CDR3 DNA reads TGTGCCAGCACCTTAATGATCCAAGGGGGCAATGAGCAGTTCTTC. Translation: CASTLMIQGGNEQFF.